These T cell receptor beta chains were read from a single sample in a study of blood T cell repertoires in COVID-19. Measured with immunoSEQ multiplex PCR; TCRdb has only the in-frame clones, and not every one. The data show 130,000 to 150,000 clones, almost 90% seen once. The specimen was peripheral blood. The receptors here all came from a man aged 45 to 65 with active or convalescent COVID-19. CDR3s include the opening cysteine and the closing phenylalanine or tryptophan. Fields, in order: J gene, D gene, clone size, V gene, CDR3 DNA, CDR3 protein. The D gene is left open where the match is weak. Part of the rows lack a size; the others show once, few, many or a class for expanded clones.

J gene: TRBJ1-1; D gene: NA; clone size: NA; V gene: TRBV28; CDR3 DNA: TGTGCCAGCAGTTTAAGGGTGGGGGGGTTGAACACTGAAGCTTTCTTT; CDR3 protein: CASSLRVGGLNTEAFF
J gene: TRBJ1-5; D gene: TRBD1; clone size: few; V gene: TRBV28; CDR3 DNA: TGTGCCAGCAGTTTGGGACAGGGAAGCGGCAATCAGCCCCAGCATTTT; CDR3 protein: CASSLGQGSGNQPQHF
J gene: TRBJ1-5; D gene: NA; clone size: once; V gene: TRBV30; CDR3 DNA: TGTGCCTGGAGTGCCGGGACTAATCAGCCCCAGCATTTT; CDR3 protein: CAWSAGTNQPQHF
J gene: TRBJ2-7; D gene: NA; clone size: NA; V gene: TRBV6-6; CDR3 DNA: TGTGCCAGCAGTTACTTGGGGAGCTACGAGCAGTACTTC; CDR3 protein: CASSYLGSYEQYF
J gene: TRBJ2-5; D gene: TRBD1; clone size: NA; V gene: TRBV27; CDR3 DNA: TGTGCCAGCAGTCCGACAGGGTACCAAGAGACCCAGTACTTC; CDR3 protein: CASSPTGYQETQYF
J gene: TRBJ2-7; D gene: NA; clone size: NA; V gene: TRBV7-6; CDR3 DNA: TGTGCCAGCAGCCCGCGGAGGGACCTCGGGTACGAGCAGTACTTC; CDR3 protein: CASSPRRDLGYEQYF
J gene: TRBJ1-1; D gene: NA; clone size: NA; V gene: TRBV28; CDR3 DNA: TGTGCCAGCAGCCGGGCTGGGGCAGGGAACACTGAAGCTTTCTTT; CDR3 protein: CASSRAGAGNTEAFF
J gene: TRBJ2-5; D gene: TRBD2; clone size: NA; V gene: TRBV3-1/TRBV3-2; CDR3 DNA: TGTGCCAGCAGCCCGACTAGCGGAGGGTACCTCAAGACCCAGTACTTC; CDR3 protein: CASSPTSGGYLKTQYF
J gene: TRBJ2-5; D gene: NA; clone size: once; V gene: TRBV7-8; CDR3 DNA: TGTGCCAGCAGCCCCCGTGAGACCCAGTACTTC; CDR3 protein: CASSPRETQYF
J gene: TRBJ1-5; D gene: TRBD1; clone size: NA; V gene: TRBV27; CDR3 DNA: TGTGCCAGCAGTTCTGGGACAGGGGGACAGCCCCAGCATTTT; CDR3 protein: CASSSGTGGQPQHF
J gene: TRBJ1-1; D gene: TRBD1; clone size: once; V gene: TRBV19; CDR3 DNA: TGTGCCAGTAGTAGCGGTCACAGGGGTACTGAAGCTTTCTTT; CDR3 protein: CASSSGHRGTEAFF
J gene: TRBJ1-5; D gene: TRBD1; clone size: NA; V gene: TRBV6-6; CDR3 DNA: TGTGCCAGCAGTTCCAACCCGGGACAGGGCAATCAGCCCCAGCATTTT; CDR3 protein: CASSSNPGQGNQPQHF